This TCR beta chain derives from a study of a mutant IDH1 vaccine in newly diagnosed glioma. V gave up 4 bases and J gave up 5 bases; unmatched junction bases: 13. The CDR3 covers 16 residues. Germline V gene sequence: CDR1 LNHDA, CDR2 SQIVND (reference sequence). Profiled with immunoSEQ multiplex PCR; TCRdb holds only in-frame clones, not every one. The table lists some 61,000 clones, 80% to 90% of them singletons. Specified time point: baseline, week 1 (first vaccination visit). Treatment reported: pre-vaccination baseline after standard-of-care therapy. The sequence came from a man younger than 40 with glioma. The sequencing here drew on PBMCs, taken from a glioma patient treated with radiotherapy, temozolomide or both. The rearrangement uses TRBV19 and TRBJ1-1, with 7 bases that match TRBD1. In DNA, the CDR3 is TGTGCCAGTAGTAGGGAACGGAAGGGACAGCCTACTGAAGCTTTCTTT. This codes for CASSRERKGQPTEAFF.